This is a list of T cell receptor beta chains from one sample in a study of CXCR3-negative and CXCR3-positive naive CD8 T cells. TCRdb re-called the 5' RACE reads and shows each CDR3 protein once, DNA omitted. The sample table sets out over 100,000 distinct CDR3 sequences. The sample was naive CXCR3- CD8+ T cells from blood. The source of these receptors is a human donor in good health. Some clones in this sample may be carry-over from other donors' samples. Each CDR3 is given with its conserved first and last residue.

TRBV5-8	TRBJ1-1	CASSYRTILVGVEAFF
TRBV5-4	TRBJ2-3	CASSRDGGTRTDTQYF
TRBV5-5	TRBJ1-4	CASSKQGSDEKLFF
TRBV7-6	TRBJ2-3	CASSSIGGSPHVTDTQYF
TRBV7-2	TRBJ2-2	CASSLGRDTGELFF
TRBV27	TRBJ1-1	CASSLSRSAPQAFF
TRBV20-1	TRBJ2-7	CSARDWPGSSYEQYF
TRBV29-1	TRBJ2-7	CSVAEDISYEQYF
TRBV7-9	TRBJ2-7	CASSSTGLDYEQYF
TRBV5-1	TRBJ1-1	CASSLGSLGQEAFF
TRBV9	TRBJ1-1	CASSPHRTVMNTEAFF
TRBV19	TRBJ2-6	CASRSGYSGANVLTF
TRBV5-6	TRBJ2-1	CASSNFVGRHYNEQFF
TRBV19	TRBJ2-7	CASSIVGAYEQYF
TRBV7-8	TRBJ1-1	CASRLGQGLLMNTEAFF
TRBV15	TRBJ2-5	CATSTDHQETQYF
TRBV12-3/TRBV12-4	TRBJ1-4	CASSFFASLGEELFF
TRBV28	TRBJ2-1	CASKTEGAYNEQFF
TRBV27	TRBJ2-1	CASSFQRGDNEQFF
TRBV7-3	TRBJ2-6	CASSSGGSGANVLTF
TRBV25-1	TRBJ2-3	CASSDIPYGRAADTQYF
TRBV20-1	TRBJ1-2	CSASFSANYGYTF
TRBV5-1	TRBJ2-7	CASSPGLAGGSEQYF
TRBV28	TRBJ2-1	CASSLIAVTYNEQFF
TRBV4-2	TRBJ2-1	CASSQDKLAGVQHSYNEQFF
TRBV7-9	TRBJ2-3	CASSLVQSTDTQYF
TRBV7-3	TRBJ2-3	CASSLGAGAGTDTQYF
TRBV7-3	TRBJ2-2	CASSPGFTGELFF
TRBV4-1	TRBJ2-5	CASSQGSSGETQYF
TRBV7-2	TRBJ2-6	CASSLVAGTGANVLTF
TRBV7-9	TRBJ2-7	CALDRLSSYEQYF
TRBV5-1	TRBJ1-2	CASSLVAGTGSILGYGYTF
TRBV6-2/TRBV6-3	TRBJ2-1	CASSYVDNEQFF
TRBV7-8	TRBJ2-5	CASSLLRIQETQYF
TRBV4-1	TRBJ2-7	CASSHSTASSYEQYF
TRBV4-1	TRBJ2-1	CASSQEPGSGSSPYNEQFF
TRBV7-2	TRBJ2-7	CASSLSSGETDYEQYF
TRBV7-9	TRBJ2-5	CASSPERFRETQYF
TRBV4-3	TRBJ1-2	CASSQDWMGTISYGYTF
TRBV20-1	TRBJ2-5	CSARWDLEETQYF
TRBV4-1	TRBJ2-7	CASSQDTSGRAGFYEQYF
TRBV29-1	TRBJ1-4	CSVDSGREDEKLFF
TRBV27	TRBJ2-7	CASRPDWADEQYF
TRBV28	TRBJ1-6	CATRTPGSYNSPLHF
TRBV12-3/TRBV12-4	TRBJ2-3	CASSRDASGTPPNTDTQYF
TRBV14	TRBJ2-5	CASSPLYGELGETQYF
TRBV12-3/TRBV12-4	TRBJ1-1	CASSSQGTTEAFF
TRBV9	TRBJ1-1	CASSHRGMNTEAFF
TRBV29-1	TRBJ2-7	CSVKGTSGSVITSYEQYF
TRBV12-3/TRBV12-4	TRBJ2-7	CASSRQGPLSSYEQYF
TRBV20-1	TRBJ2-7	CSARGVDLYEQYF
TRBV12-3/TRBV12-4	TRBJ2-3	CASSLFGTLSDTQYF